This T cell receptor (beta chain) came from a study of blood T cells in healthy people across ages. Study findings and constraints: A greater number of naive CD4+ cells and higher diversity distinguished long-lived donors from aged donors.

For the second PCR, which ran for about 6 to 11 cycles, a sample-barcoded 5' primer and a J-beta primer mix were used. Using its own MiXCR run on the 5' RACE reads, TCRdb lists one record per CDR3 protein. The sample has 700,000 or so distinct CDR3 sequences, 22% seen once. Germline CDR1 SNHLY, CDR2 FYNNEI. The CDR3 contains 14 residues. V lost 3 bases, J lost 1 base, and 8 bases lay in between. On this clonotype itself: The antigen is unknown.

The origin of this receptor is a man aged 70-80 years in good health. Sequenced: blood. The chain has TRBV2 and TRBJ2-3; D unresolved. For the CDR3, the DNA is TGTGCCAGCAGTGAGGACGGACGCACAGATACGCAGTATTTT. It specifies CASSEDGRTDTQYF.